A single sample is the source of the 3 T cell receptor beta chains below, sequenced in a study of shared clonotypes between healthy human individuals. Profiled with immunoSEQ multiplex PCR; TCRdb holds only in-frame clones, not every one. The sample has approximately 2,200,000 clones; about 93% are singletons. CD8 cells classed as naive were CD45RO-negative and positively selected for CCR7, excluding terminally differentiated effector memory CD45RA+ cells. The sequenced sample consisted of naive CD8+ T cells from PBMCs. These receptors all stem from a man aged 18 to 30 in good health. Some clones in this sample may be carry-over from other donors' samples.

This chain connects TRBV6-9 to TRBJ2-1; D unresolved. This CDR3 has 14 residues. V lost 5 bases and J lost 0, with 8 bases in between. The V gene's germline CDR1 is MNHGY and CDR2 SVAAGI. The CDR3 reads CASSLISSYNEQFF. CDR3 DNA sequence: TGTGCCAGCAGTCTGATTAGCTCCTACAATGAGCAGTTCTTC.

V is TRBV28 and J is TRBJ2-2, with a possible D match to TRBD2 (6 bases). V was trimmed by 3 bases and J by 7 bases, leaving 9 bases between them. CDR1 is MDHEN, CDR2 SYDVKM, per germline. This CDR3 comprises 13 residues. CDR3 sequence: CASSFSGGGELFF. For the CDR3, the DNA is TGTGCCAGCAGTTTTTCCGGGGGCGGGGAGCTGTTTTTT.

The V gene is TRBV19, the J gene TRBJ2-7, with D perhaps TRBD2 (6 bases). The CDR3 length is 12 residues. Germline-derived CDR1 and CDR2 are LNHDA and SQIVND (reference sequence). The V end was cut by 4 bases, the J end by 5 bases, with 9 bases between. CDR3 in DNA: TGTGCCAGTAGTACCGGGGGAGACGAGCAGTACTTC. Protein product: CASSTGGDEQYF.